Described below is a single T cell receptor (beta chain) sequence and its context. The sample is drawn from a study of blood T cell repertoires in COVID-19. In the authors' workflow: From reference gene primer amplification, estimates of nucleated cell counts were derived. The data were produced by immunoSEQ multiplex PCR, yet TCRdb's version contains in-frame clones alone and is incomplete. V, J and clone size reflect that table, while D and trimming were determined from the DNA. This sample has about 140,000 clones, with about 90% found just once. The germline V gene encodes CDR1 MNHEY and CDR2 SVGAGI. V was cut by 6 bases and J by 1 base, with 15 bases left in between. This CDR3 region has 15 residues.

The source of this sequence is a man aged 55 to 70 with active or convalescent COVID-19. This rearrangement joins TRBV6-5 to TRBJ1-1, with a weak D call TRBD1 (5 bases). Sample: peripheral blood. The CDR3 spells CASSDLIQANTEAFF. The CDR3 DNA sequence: TGTGCCAGCAGCGACCTCATACAGGCGAACACTGAAGCTTTCTTT.